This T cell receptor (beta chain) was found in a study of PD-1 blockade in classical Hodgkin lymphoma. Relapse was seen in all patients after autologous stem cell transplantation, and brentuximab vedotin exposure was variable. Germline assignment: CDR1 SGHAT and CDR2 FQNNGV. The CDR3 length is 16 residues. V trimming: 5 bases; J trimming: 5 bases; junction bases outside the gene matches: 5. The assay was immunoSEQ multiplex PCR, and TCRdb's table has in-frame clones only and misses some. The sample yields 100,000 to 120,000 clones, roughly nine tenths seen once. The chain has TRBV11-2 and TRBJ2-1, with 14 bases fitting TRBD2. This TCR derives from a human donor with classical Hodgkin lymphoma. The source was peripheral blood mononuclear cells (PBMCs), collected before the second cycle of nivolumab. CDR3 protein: CASSGRLAGGNNEQFF. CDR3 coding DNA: TGTGCCAGCAGCGGCCGACTAGCGGGAGGGAACAATGAGCAGTTCTTC.